A selection of T cell receptor beta chains follows, all from one sample in a study of cytomegalovirus exposure and HLA in healthy donors. Method: immunoSEQ multiplex PCR; TCRdb's copy keeps in-frame clones and lacks some. The sample consists of roughly 120,000 clones, less than 85% of them appearing once. The specimen was PBMCs. The receptors originated from a man in his thirties or forties in good health and CMV-seronegative. Both conserved end residues are part of each CDR3. The order of the fields is J gene, V gene, D gene, clone size, CDR3 DNA, CDR3 protein. D genes are given only for firm matches. A clone size is listed for some rows: how often the clone was seen (once, few, many), or a class if it is expanded.

J: TRBJ2-3; V: TRBV19; D: TRBD2; size: .; DNA: TGTGCCAGTAGTTTCCCCGGACTAGCGGGGGGAGGAGATACGCAGTATTTT; CDR3: CASSFPGLAGGGDTQYF
J: TRBJ1-5; V: TRBV19; D: TRBD1; size: .; DNA: TGTGCCAGTACAACAGGGGGCAATCAGCCCCAGCATTTT; CDR3: CASTTGGNQPQHF
J: TRBJ2-1; V: TRBV18; D: TRBD2; size: .; DNA: TGTGCCAGCTCACCACCGGGGACTAGCTCAAATGAGCAGTTCTTC; CDR3: CASSPPGTSSNEQFF
J: TRBJ2-7; V: TRBV6-1; D: TRBD2; size: .; DNA: TGTGCCAGCAGTGAGGCCCCGACTAGCGGGAGTTCCTACGAGCAGTACTTC; CDR3: CASSEAPTSGSSYEQYF
J: TRBJ1-3; V: TRBV7-9; D: .; size: .; DNA: TGTGCCAGCAGCTTAGTGGATTCGCGTAGGACTTCTGGAAACACCATATATTTT; CDR3: CASSLVDSRRTSGNTIYF
J: TRBJ2-7; V: TRBV4-2; D: TRBD2; size: .; DNA: TGTGCCAGCAGCCAAGAAACTAGCGGGAGTTACGAGCAGTACTTC; CDR3: CASSQETSGSYEQYF
J: TRBJ2-3; V: TRBV5-1; D: TRBD1; size: .; DNA: TGCGCCAGCAGCCCGGACAGGACAGATACGCAGTATTTT; CDR3: CASSPDRTDTQYF
J: TRBJ1-1; V: TRBV18; D: .; size: .; DNA: TGTGCCAGCTCACGTACAAGGGGGGGACCGAACACTGAAGCTTTCTTT; CDR3: CASSRTRGGPNTEAFF
J: TRBJ2-1; V: TRBV5-1; D: TRBD2; size: few; DNA: TGCGCCAGCAGGCAAACTAGCGCCAATGAGCAGTTCTTC; CDR3: CASRQTSANEQFF
J: TRBJ2-2; V: TRBV19; D: .; size: .; DNA: TGTGCCAGTAGTATCCTCGGGGGGCTAGGCACCGGGGAGCTGTTTTTT; CDR3: CASSILGGLGTGELFF
J: TRBJ1-3; V: TRBV2; D: TRBD1; size: .; DNA: TGTGCCAGCAGCTACTCCGGGACAGGCACAGAGTTCTCTGGAAACACCATATATTTT; CDR3: CASSYSGTGTEFSGNTIYF
J: TRBJ2-2; V: TRBV5-6; D: TRBD1; size: .; DNA: TGTGCCAGCAGCCCGACAGGGACAAACACCGGGGAGCTGTTTTTT; CDR3: CASSPTGTNTGELFF
J: TRBJ2-7; V: TRBV7-2; D: .; size: .; DNA: TGTGCCAGCAGCTTAGACACCCCCGCCGAGCAGTACTTC; CDR3: CASSLDTPAEQYF
J: TRBJ2-3; V: TRBV7-9; D: TRBD2; size: .; DNA: TGTGCCAGCAGCTTAGTCGGCTCTAGCGGGAGTACAGATACGCAGTATTTT; CDR3: CASSLVGSSGSTDTQYF
J: TRBJ1-5; V: TRBV19; D: TRBD1; size: .; DNA: TGTGCCAGTAGCCCAGGACAGGGTTCTATTCAGCCCCAGCATTTT; CDR3: CASSPGQGSIQPQHF
J: TRBJ2-7; V: TRBV19; D: TRBD2; size: once; DNA: TGTGCCAGTAGTGAATCTAGCGGGAGAGCGGGGGAGCAGTACTTC; CDR3: CASSESSGRAGEQYF
J: TRBJ2-7; V: TRBV7-2; D: .; size: once; DNA: TGTGCCAGCAGCTTAGTTCGGGCAGGGCTGGACGAGCAGTACTTC; CDR3: CASSLVRAGLDEQYF
J: TRBJ2-7; V: TRBV5-5; D: .; size: .; DNA: TGTGCCAGCAGCTTCTCGGGGGACGAGCAGTACTTC; CDR3: CASSFSGDEQYF
J: TRBJ2-7; V: TRBV6-5; D: .; size: .; DNA: TGTGCCAGCAGTAACCTCAGATACGAGCAGTACTTC; CDR3: CASSNLRYEQYF
J: TRBJ2-2; V: TRBV5-4; D: .; size: .; DNA: TGTGCCAGCAGCACAGTTAACACCGGGGAGCTGTTTTTT; CDR3: CASSTVNTGELFF
J: TRBJ2-3; V: TRBV18; D: .; size: .; DNA: TGTGCCAGCTCACCCGGGATATTCATCACAGATACGCAGTATTTT; CDR3: CASSPGIFITDTQYF
J: TRBJ2-7; V: TRBV5-5; D: .; size: .; DNA: TGTGCCAGCTGCATCGGTGGGGCGGCCCTCTACGAGCAGTACTTC; CDR3: CASCIGGAALYEQYF
J: TRBJ2-1; V: TRBV1; D: .; size: .; DNA: TGCACCAGCAGCCAAGATCTAGGAGTTACTAGCGGGAACCCTTTCTACAATGAGCAGTTCTTC; CDR3: CTSSQDLGVTSGNPFYNEQFF
J: TRBJ2-7; V: TRBV11-2; D: TRBD1; size: .; DNA: TGTGCCAGCAGCGCCTGGGGACAGCCGTACGAGCAGTACTTC; CDR3: CASSAWGQPYEQYF
J: TRBJ2-3; V: TRBV5-1; D: TRBD1; size: once; DNA: TGCGCCAGCAGCTTGCAGGACAGGGGCGCAGATACGCAGTATTTT; CDR3: CASSLQDRGADTQYF
J: TRBJ2-7; V: TRBV4-1; D: .; size: .; DNA: TGCGCCAGCAGCCAAGAAGGGGCTAAGCACGAGCAGTACTTC; CDR3: CASSQEGAKHEQYF
J: TRBJ2-3; V: TRBV4-3; D: TRBD1; size: .; DNA: TGCGCCAGCAGCCAAGATTGGCAGGGGACAGGCACAGATACGCAGTATTTT; CDR3: CASSQDWQGTGTDTQYF
J: TRBJ1-3; V: TRBV7-9; D: .; size: .; DNA: TGTGCCAGCAGCTTCAGGCGCTCTGGAAACACCATATATTTT; CDR3: CASSFRRSGNTIYF
J: TRBJ2-1; V: TRBV25-1; D: .; size: .; DNA: TGTGCCAGCAGTGAGATAAACACCAACAATGAGCAGTTCTTC; CDR3: CASSEINTNNEQFF
J: TRBJ2-1; V: TRBV27; D: .; size: once; DNA: TGTGCCAGCGGATATGGAGGGGCCGATGAGCAGTTCTTC; CDR3: CASGYGGADEQFF
J: TRBJ1-4; V: TRBV6-5; D: .; size: .; DNA: TGTGCCAGCAGAAAAATCGGGGGAGAAAAACTGTTTTTT; CDR3: CASRKIGGEKLFF
J: TRBJ1-1; V: TRBV7-9; D: .; size: .; DNA: TGTGCCAGCAGCCGACTGACAGCGAACACTGAAGCTTTCTTT; CDR3: CASSRLTANTEAFF
J: TRBJ2-5; V: TRBV7-6; D: TRBD1; size: once; DNA: TGTGCCAGCAGCCCTATGGGCGGGACAGGCAGAGAGACCCAGTACTTC; CDR3: CASSPMGGTGRETQYF
J: TRBJ2-2; V: TRBV9; D: .; size: .; DNA: TGTGCCAGCAGCGTAGTAGAAGCGAACACCGGGGAGCTGTTTTTT; CDR3: CASSVVEANTGELFF
J: TRBJ1-2; V: TRBV28; D: .; size: .; DNA: TGTGCCAGCAGTTTCACGTCTGGGGGCGGGTATGGCTACACCTTC; CDR3: CASSFTSGGGYGYTF
J: TRBJ1-4; V: TRBV11-3; D: TRBD1; size: .; DNA: TGTGCCAGCAGCCCCCGGGACAGATTTAATGAAAAACTGTTTTTT; CDR3: CASSPRDRFNEKLFF
J: TRBJ2-1; V: TRBV4-3; D: TRBD1; size: .; DNA: TGCGCCAGCAGCCAAGACCCGACGGGACAGGCCTACAATGAGCAGTTCTTC; CDR3: CASSQDPTGQAYNEQFF
J: TRBJ2-1; V: TRBV28; D: TRBD1; size: .; DNA: TGTGCCAGCAGTTTACCTTTCCGACAGGGTTGGTACTACAATGAGCAGTTCTTC; CDR3: CASSLPFRQGWYYNEQFF
J: TRBJ2-1; V: TRBV5-8; D: TRBD1; size: .; DNA: TGTGCCAGCAGCTTGGAGGGACAGGGGTACAATGAGCAGTTCTTC; CDR3: CASSLEGQGYNEQFF
J: TRBJ1-4; V: TRBV2; D: TRBD1; size: few; DNA: TGTGCCAGCAGTGACGCGACAGGGGGAAATGAAAAACTGTTTTTT; CDR3: CASSDATGGNEKLFF
J: TRBJ2-7; V: TRBV11-3; D: .; size: .; DNA: TGTGCCAGCAGCTTAGGGCAGGGTAGCTCCTACGAGCAGTACTTC; CDR3: CASSLGQGSSYEQYF
J: TRBJ2-3; V: TRBV5-1; D: .; size: .; DNA: TGCGCCAGCAGCTTGGTCGGCGGGAGCACAGATACGCAGTATTTT; CDR3: CASSLVGGSTDTQYF
J: TRBJ1-1; V: TRBV6-1; D: .; size: .; DNA: TGTGCCAGCATAGCGGTAGTGAACACTGAAGCTTTCTTT; CDR3: CASIAVVNTEAFF
J: TRBJ2-1; V: TRBV7-9; D: TRBD2; size: .; DNA: TGTGCCAGCAGCTCCACGGGACTAGCGGGCAGCTCCTACAATGAGCAGTTCTTC; CDR3: CASSSTGLAGSSYNEQFF
J: TRBJ1-2; V: TRBV7-2; D: .; size: .; DNA: TGTGCCAGCAGCTTAGCGAATCCAGGCTACTATGGCTACACCTTC; CDR3: CASSLANPGYYGYTF
J: TRBJ1-2; V: TRBV4-1; D: .; size: once; DNA: TGCGCCGGCAGCCAAGAATTGGGGGGGCTCGACTATGGCTACACCTTC; CDR3: CAGSQELGGLDYGYTF
J: TRBJ2-4; V: TRBV28; D: .; size: .; DNA: TGTGCCAGCAGTTTAAATCGGGGTATTGCCATTCAGTACTTC; CDR3: CASSLNRGIAIQYF
J: TRBJ1-2; V: TRBV27; D: TRBD1; size: .; DNA: TGTGCCAGCGGGACAGGGGGCGCGTCAGGCTACACCTTC; CDR3: CASGTGGASGYTF
J: TRBJ2-7; V: TRBV7-7; D: TRBD2; size: few; DNA: TGTGCTAGCAGCTCTGCCGGGACTAGGCTGTACTTC; CDR3: CASSSAGTRLYF
J: TRBJ2-4; V: TRBV10-3; D: .; size: .; DNA: TGTGCCATCGGAGGGTCCAAAAACATTCAGTACTTC; CDR3: CAIGGSKNIQYF
J: TRBJ1-2; V: TRBV19; D: .; size: .; DNA: TGTGCCAGTAGTATTGGTGAAGGGGATGGCTACACCTTC; CDR3: CASSIGEGDGYTF
J: TRBJ1-4; V: TRBV7-2; D: .; size: .; DNA: TGTGCCAGCAGCATTACAGCTACTAATGAAAAACTGTTTTTT; CDR3: CASSITATNEKLFF
J: TRBJ2-7; V: TRBV29-1; D: TRBD2; size: .; DNA: TGCAGCGGGCGGACTAGCGGGAGCTACGAGCAGTACTTC; CDR3: CSGRTSGSYEQYF
J: TRBJ1-1; V: TRBV9; D: .; size: few; DNA: TGTGCCAGCAGCGTAGAGGGTGGCCAGGGCGGCCGGACTGAAGCTTTCTTT; CDR3: CASSVEGGQGGRTEAFF
J: TRBJ2-1; V: TRBV4-3; D: .; size: .; DNA: TGCGCCAGCAGCCAAGATCGACCTAGCTCCTACAATGAGCAGTTCTTC; CDR3: CASSQDRPSSYNEQFF
J: TRBJ1-5; V: TRBV19; D: TRBD1; size: .; DNA: TGTGCCAGTATGGGGGACAGGGATATGGAGCCCCAGCATTTT; CDR3: CASMGDRDMEPQHF